The sequence of this T cell receptor (beta chain) was determined in a study of PD-1 blockade in classical Hodgkin lymphoma. Trimming shortened V by 2 bases and J by 5 bases, and 12 bases separated the two germline ends. This CDR3 region has 14 residues. Per germline, CDR1 SGHDT and CDR2 YYEEEE. No patient escaped relapse after autologous stem cell transplantation, and brentuximab vedotin exposure varied. Measured with immunoSEQ multiplex PCR; TCRdb has only the in-frame clones, and not every one. The data hold more than 90,000 clones, with 81% observed a single time. The chain combines TRBV5-6 with TRBJ2-3; tentatively, D is TRBD2 (6 bases). The receptor was isolated from a human donor with classical Hodgkin lymphoma. The material sequenced was peripheral blood mononuclear cells (PBMCs), taken before the second cycle of nivolumab. In DNA, the CDR3 is TGTGCCAGCAGCTTCCTAGCGACTGGAGATACGCAGTATTTT. Encoded protein: CASSFLATGDTQYF.